Listed below are T cell receptor beta chains from one sample, sequenced in a study of OX40 agonist ivuxolimab in advanced cancers. The method was immunoSEQ multiplex PCR; TCRdb's version includes in-frame clones alone and lacks a portion of them. The table has around 67,000 clones, under 90% seen once. Here the sequenced sample was CD4+ or CD8+ T cells sorted from blood, taken in a trial of the OX40 agonist ivuxolimab. Source of these receptors: an adult with an advanced solid tumor such as melanoma, head and neck, liver or kidney cancer. The CDR3 runs from the conserved cysteine through the conserved F or W. Each record gives: clone size, J gene, V gene, D gene, CDR3 protein, CDR3 DNA. D genes are given only for firm matches. A clone size is listed for some rows: how often the clone was seen (once, few, many), or a class if it is expanded.

>few|TRBJ2-3|TRBV6-6|.
CASKDMAGPSTDTQYF
TGTGCCAGCAAGGATATGGCGGGACCCAGCACAGATACGCAGTATTTT
>.|TRBJ2-5|TRBV10-1|TRBD2
CASIFLAGGPPRETQYF
TGCGCCAGCATTTTTTTAGCGGGAGGGCCACCGCGAGAGACCCAGTACTTC
>.|TRBJ2-7|TRBV11-2|.
CASSFLAGAEQYF
TGTGCCAGCAGCTTTCTTGCTGGGGCCGAGCAGTACTTC
>.|TRBJ2-7|TRBV5-1|.
CASRGPQSFEQYF
TGCGCCAGCAGAGGCCCCCAGAGCTTCGAGCAGTACTTC
>.|TRBJ2-7|TRBV29-1|TRBD1
CSVVGDRAPYEQYF
TGCAGCGTTGTGGGGGACAGGGCCCCCTACGAGCAGTACTTC
>.|TRBJ2-2|TRBV6-5|TRBD1
CATKSTGTGELFF
TGTGCCACAAAATCGACAGGGACCGGGGAGCTGTTTTTT
>.|TRBJ2-7|TRBV27|TRBD2
CASSLRIAGGPWEQYF
TGTGCCAGCAGTTTACGAATAGCGGGAGGGCCCTGGGAGCAGTACTTC
>.|TRBJ1-5|TRBV6-5|.
CASTDRHNQPQHF
TGTGCCAGCACTGACAGGCACAATCAGCCCCAGCATTTT
>once|TRBJ2-7|TRBV11-1|.
CASSFRDHTREQYF
TGTGCCAGCAGCTTCCGGGACCATACAAGAGAGCAGTACTTC
>.|TRBJ2-5|TRBV2|TRBD1
CASRVQGARGLQETQYF
TGTGCCAGCAGGGTACAGGGGGCGCGGGGACTTCAAGAGACCCAGTACTTC
>.|TRBJ2-3|TRBV11-2|TRBD2
CASSPGTKKFTDTQYF
TGTGCCAGCAGCCCCGGGACTAAAAAATTCACAGATACGCAGTATTTT
>.|TRBJ1-2|TRBV6-6|.
CASTRRGYGYTF
TGTGCCAGCACCCGACGGGGGTATGGCTACACCTTC
>.|TRBJ2-2|TRBV30|TRBD1
CAWRGGAGNTGELFF
TGTGCCTGGAGAGGGGGCGCGGGGAACACCGGGGAGCTGTTTTTT
>.|TRBJ1-1|TRBV20-1|.
CSASRGTEAFF
TGCAGTGCTAGTAGGGGGACTGAAGCTTTCTTT
>.|TRBJ1-4|TRBV13|.
CASSLGQRNEKLFF
TGTGCCAGCAGCTTAGGGCAACGGAATGAAAAACTGTTTTTT
>.|TRBJ1-1|TRBV7-9|.
CASILRGMASTEAFF
TGTGCCAGCATTCTCAGGGGAATGGCGAGCACTGAAGCTTTCTTT
>.|TRBJ2-7|TRBV18|.
CASSPPVQGYEQYF
TGTGCCAGCTCACCACCAGTCCAGGGCTACGAGCAGTACTTC
>once|TRBJ2-5|TRBV19|.
CASSIGSKTETQYF
TGTGCCAGTAGTATAGGATCAAAAACAGAGACCCAGTACTTC
>.|TRBJ2-7|TRBV19|.
CASSISKLQGYEQYF
TGTGCCAGTAGTATATCGAAACTGCAGGGCTACGAGCAGTACTTC
>.|TRBJ1-2|TRBV11-1|.
CASSENQGYGYTF
TGTGCCAGCAGCGAAAATCAGGGGTATGGCTACACCTTC
>.|TRBJ1-5|TRBV27|TRBD1
CASRAGTVSNQPQHF
TGTGCCAGCAGAGCTGGGACAGTTAGCAATCAGCCCCAGCATTTT
>once|TRBJ2-6|TRBV6-1|TRBD1
CASSETIWTGLGSGANVLTF
TGTGCCAGCAGTGAAACCATCTGGACAGGGTTGGGCTCTGGGGCCAACGTCCTGACTTTC
>.|TRBJ2-7|TRBV11-3|TRBD1
CASRDRDYEQYF
TGTGCCAGCAGGGACAGGGACTACGAGCAGTACTTC
>.|TRBJ1-5|TRBV4-1|.
CASSQDGGLGNQPQHF
TGCGCCAGCAGCCAAGATGGGGGACTGGGCAATCAGCCCCAGCATTTT